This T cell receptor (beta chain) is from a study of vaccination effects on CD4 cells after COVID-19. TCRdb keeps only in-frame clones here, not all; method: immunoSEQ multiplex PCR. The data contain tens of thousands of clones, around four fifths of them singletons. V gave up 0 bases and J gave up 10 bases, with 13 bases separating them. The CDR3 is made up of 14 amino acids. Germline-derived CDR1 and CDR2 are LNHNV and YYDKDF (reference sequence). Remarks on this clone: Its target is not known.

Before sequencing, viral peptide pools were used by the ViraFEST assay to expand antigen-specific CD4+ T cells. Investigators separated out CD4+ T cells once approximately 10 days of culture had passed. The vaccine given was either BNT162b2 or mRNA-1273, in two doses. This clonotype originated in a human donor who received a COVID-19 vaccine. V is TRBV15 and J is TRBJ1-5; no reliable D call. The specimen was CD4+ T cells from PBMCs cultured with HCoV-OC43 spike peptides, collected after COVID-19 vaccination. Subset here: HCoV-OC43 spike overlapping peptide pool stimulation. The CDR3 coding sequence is TGTGCCACCAGCAGAGATCCGTCTGATAATCCCCAGCATTTT. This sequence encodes CATSRDPSDNPQHF.